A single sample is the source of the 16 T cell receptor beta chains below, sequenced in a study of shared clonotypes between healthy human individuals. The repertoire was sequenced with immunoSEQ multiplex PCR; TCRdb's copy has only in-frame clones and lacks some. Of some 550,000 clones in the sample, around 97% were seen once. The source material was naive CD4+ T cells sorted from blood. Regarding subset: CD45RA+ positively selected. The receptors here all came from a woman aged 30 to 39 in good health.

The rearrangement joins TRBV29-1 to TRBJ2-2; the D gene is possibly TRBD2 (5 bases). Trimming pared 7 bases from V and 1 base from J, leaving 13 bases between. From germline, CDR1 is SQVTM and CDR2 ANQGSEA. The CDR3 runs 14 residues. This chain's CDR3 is CSASVGVNTGELFF. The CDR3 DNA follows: TGCAGCGCCTCGGTGGGAGTGAACACCGGGGAGCTGTTTTTT.

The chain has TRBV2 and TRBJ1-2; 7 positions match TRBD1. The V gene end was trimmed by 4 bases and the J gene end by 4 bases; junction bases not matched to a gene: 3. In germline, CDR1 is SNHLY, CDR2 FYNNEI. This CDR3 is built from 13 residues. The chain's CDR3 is CASSGGQFYGYTF. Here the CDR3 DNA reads TGTGCCAGCAGTGGGGGACAGTTCTATGGCTACACCTTC. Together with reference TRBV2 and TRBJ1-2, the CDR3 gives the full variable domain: EPEVTQTPSHQVTQMGQEVILRCVPISNHLYFYWYRQILGQKVEFLVSFYNNEISEKSEIFDDQFSVERPDGSNFTLKIRSTKLEDSAMYFCASSGGQFYGYTFGSGTRLTVV.

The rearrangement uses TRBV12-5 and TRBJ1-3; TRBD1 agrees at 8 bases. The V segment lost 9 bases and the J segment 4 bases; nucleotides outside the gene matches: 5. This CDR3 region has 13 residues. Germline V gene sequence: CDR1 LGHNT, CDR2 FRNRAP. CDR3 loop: CASSRGRGNTIYF. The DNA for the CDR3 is TGTGCTAGCAGCAGGGGGCGCGGAAACACCATATATTTT.

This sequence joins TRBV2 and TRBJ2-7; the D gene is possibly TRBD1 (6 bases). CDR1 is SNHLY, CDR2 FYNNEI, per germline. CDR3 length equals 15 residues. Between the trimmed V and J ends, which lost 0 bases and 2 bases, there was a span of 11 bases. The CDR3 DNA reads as TGTGCCAGCAGTGAAGCGATGACAGGTGCCTACGAGCAGTACTTC. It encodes CASSEAMTGAYEQYF.

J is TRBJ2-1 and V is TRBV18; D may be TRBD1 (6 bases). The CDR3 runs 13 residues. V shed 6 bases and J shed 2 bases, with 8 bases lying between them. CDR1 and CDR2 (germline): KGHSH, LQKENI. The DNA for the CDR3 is TGTGCCAGCTCTGGGACACCCTACAATGAGCAGTTCTTC. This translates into CASSGTPYNEQFF.

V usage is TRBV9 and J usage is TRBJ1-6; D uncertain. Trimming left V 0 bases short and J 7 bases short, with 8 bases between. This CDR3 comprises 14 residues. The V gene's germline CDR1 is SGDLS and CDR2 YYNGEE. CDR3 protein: CASSVGSPNSPLHF. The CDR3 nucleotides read TGTGCCAGCAGCGTAGGGAGTCCCAATTCACCCCTCCACTTT.

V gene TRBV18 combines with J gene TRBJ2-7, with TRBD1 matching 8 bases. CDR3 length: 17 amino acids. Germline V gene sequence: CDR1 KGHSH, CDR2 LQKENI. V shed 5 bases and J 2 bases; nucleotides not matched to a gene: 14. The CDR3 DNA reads TGTGCCAGCTCAGCCTACCTTACAGGGGGAGAAACCTACGAGCAGTACTTC. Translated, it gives CASSAYLTGGETYEQYF.

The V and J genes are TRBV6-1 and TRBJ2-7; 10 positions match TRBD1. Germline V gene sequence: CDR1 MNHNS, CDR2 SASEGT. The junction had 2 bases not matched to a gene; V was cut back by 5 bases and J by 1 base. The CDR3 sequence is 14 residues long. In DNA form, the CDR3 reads TGTGCCAGCAGTCGGGACAGGGGTTCCTACGAGCAGTACTTC. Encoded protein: CASSRDRGSYEQYF.

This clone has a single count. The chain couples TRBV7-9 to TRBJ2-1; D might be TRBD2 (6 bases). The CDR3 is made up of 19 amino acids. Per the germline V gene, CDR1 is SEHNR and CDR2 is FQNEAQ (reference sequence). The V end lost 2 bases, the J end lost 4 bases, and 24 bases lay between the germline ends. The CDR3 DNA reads TGTGCCAGCAGCTTAATGCCGTTTTCCGGGAGAAAGGGATACAATGAGCAGTTCTTC. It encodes CASSLMPFSGRKGYNEQFF.

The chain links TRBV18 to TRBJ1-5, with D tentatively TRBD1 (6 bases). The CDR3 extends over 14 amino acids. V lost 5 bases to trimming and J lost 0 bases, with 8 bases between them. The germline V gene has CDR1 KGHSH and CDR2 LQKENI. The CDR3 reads CASSGGNSNQPQHF. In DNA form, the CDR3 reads TGTGCCAGCTCAGGGGGCAATAGCAATCAGCCCCAGCATTTT.

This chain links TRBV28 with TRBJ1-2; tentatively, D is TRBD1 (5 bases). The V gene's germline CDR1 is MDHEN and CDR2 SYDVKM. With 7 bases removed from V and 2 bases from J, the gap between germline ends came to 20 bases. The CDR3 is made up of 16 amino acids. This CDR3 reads CASTEPWQGINYGYTF. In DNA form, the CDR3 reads TGTGCCAGCACCGAACCCTGGCAGGGTATCAACTATGGCTACACCTTC.

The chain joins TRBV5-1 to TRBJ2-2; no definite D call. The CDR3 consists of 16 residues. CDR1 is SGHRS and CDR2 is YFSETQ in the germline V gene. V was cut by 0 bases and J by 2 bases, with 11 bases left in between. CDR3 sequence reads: CASSLAATVNTGELFF. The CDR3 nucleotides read TGCGCCAGCAGCTTGGCTGCGACTGTCAACACCGGGGAGCTGTTTTTT.

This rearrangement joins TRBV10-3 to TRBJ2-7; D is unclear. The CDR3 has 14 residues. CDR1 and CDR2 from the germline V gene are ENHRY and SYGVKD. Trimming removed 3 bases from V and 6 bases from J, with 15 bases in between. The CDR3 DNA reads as TGTGCCATCAGTGAAGCCGTCGTCCGCTCCGAGCAGTACTTC. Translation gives CAISEAVVRSEQYF.

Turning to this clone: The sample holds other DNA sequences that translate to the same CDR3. The CDR3 DNA follows: TGTGCCTGGTCTCAGAATAATGAAAAACTGTTTTTT. Protein sequence: CAWSQNNEKLFF. The gene calls are TRBV30 and TRBJ1-4; D unclear. V gave up 5 bases and J gave up 4 bases, with 8 bases separating them. Germline V gives CDR1 GTSNPN, CDR2 SVGIG (reference sequence). CDR3 length: 12 residues. Together with reference TRBV30 and TRBJ1-4, the CDR3 gives the full variable domain: SQTIHQWPATLVQPVGSPLSLECTVEGTSNPNLYWYRQAAGRGLQLLFYSVGIGQISSEVPQNLSASRPQDRQFILSSKKLLLSDSGFYLCAWSQNNEKLFFGSGTQLSVL.

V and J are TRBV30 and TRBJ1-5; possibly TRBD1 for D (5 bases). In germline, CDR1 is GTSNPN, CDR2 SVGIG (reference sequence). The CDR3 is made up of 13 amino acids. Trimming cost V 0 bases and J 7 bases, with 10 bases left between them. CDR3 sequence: CAWSVQDRQPQHF. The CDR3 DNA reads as TGTGCCTGGAGTGTACAGGATCGACAGCCCCAGCATTTT.

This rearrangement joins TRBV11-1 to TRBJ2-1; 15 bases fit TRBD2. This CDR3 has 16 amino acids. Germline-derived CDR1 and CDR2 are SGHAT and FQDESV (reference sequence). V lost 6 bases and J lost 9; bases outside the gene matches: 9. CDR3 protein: CASSPAGTSGRSEQFF. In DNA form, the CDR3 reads TGTGCCAGCAGTCCCGCGGGGACTAGCGGGAGGAGTGAGCAGTTCTTC.